The next 25 T cell receptor beta chains were all read from a single sample in a study of breast tumors, draining lymph nodes, adjacent tissues. Each CDR3 protein gets one entry after TCRdb re-called the multiplex PCR reads with MiXCR. The sample contains 60,000 to 65,000 distinct CDR3 sequences, around three fifths of which appear only once. Material for sequencing was breast tumor tissue. These receptors were taken from a female donor with breast cancer. Some clones in this sample may be carry-over from other donors' samples.

This chain links TRBV7-3 with TRBJ2-5; no definite D call. In germline, CDR1 is SGHTA, CDR2 FQGTGA. V lost 0 bases, J lost 2 bases, and 4 bases lay in between. The CDR3 is 13 residues long. The CDR3 sequence is CASSLTYQETQYF. The CDR3 DNA follows: TGTGCCAGCAGCTTAACCTATCAAGAGACCCAGTACTTC.

Points on this clonotype: This could be a read error, since a much larger clone is one nucleotide away. The genes are TRBV25-1 and TRBJ1-6, with D possibly TRBD1 on 5 matching bases. Per germline, CDR1 MGHDK and CDR2 SYGVNS. The CDR3 length is 16 residues. DNA of the CDR3: TGTGCCAGCAGTGACGGGACGGACTTAGGGAATTCACCCCCCCACTTT. It specifies CASSDGTDLGNSPPHF.

A single count supports this clonotype. The gene calls are TRBV29-1 and TRBJ2-3; no definite D call. Germline V gene sequence: CDR1 SQVTM, CDR2 ANQGSEA. This CDR3 region has 13 residues. The ends were cut back, 5 bases at V and 1 base at J, with 10 bases in the middle. CDR3 bases: TGCAGCGTTTCCGAGGCAGGCACAGATACGCAGTATTTT. Translating gives CSVSEAGTDTQYF.

The table lists this clonotype with a few counts. The rearrangement uses TRBV12-3 or TRBV12-4 and TRBJ1-2; D uncertain. V gave up 3 bases and J gave up 5 bases, with 7 bases separating them. The CDR3 length is 12 residues. CDR3 nucleotide sequence: TGTGCCAGCAGTTTGGGGAGGTATGGCTACACCTTC. Translating it yields CASSLGRYGYTF.

Points on this clonotype: A much larger clone lies a single base off, so this may be a read error. The chain uses TRBV20-1 and TRBJ2-1; D uncertain. CDR1 is DFQATT, CDR2 SNEGSKA, per germline (reference sequence). The length of the CDR3 is 11 residues. The DNA of the CDR3 is TGCAGTGCTATCCGGGCGAAGGAGCAGTCCTTC. Protein sequence: CSAIRAKEQSF.

The chain joins TRBV5-1 to TRBJ2-5; D is tentatively TRBD1 or TRBD2 (5 bases each). The V end was cut by 4 bases, the J end by 5 bases, with 15 bases between. Germline CDR1 reads SGHRS; CDR2 reads YFSETQ. The CDR3 is 14 residues long. CDR3 sequence (DNA): TGCGCCAGCAGCGGGGCGGCGGGCTACGAGACCCAGTACTTC. It yields the protein CASSGAAGYETQYF.

The count of this clonotype is one. The chain has TRBV12-3 or TRBV12-4 and TRBJ2-7, with 7 positions matching TRBD1. Unmatched junction bases numbered 6, after V lost 2 bases and J lost 5 bases. CDR3 length: 14 amino acids. Here the CDR3 reads CASSLQDRGHEQYF. The CDR3 DNA reads TGTGCCAGCAGTTTACAAGATAGGGGGCACGAGCAGTACTTC.

The chain links TRBV6-5 to TRBJ2-3, with TRBD2 as a possible D gene (6 bases). The V end was cut by 5 bases, the J end by 2 bases, with 14 bases between. CDR3 length: 15 amino acids. Germline-derived CDR1 and CDR2 are MNHEY and SVGAGI. The CDR3 reads CASSEWGVITDTQYF. The DNA of the CDR3 is TGTGCCAGCAGTGAATGGGGGGTCATCACAGATACGCAGTATTTT.

To note about this clonotype: The conserved phenylalanine or tryptophan normally closing the CDR3 is absent here, so this likely arose from a read error. No DNA is shown, since the ends of the CDR3 on it are uncertain; the CDR3 is the one TCRdb lists. This rearrangement joins TRBV15 to TRBJ1-4; TRBD1, the table's D call, was not compared with the DNA. The CDR3 adds up to 12 amino acids, both ends counted. Germline V lookup: CDR1 LNHNV, CDR2 YYDKDF (reference sequence). This CDR3 reads CATSKGKKRSDY.

This clonotype appeared a single time. The J gene is TRBJ1-5, the V gene TRBV20-1; no reliable D call. CDR3 length: 14 residues. Per the germline V gene, CDR1 is DFQATT and CDR2 is SNEGSKA (reference sequence). Trimming took 5 bases from V and 11 from J, leaving 22 bases between them. The CDR3 DNA sequence: TGCAGTGCTGGCAGAGCTGGCGCCTCAGAGACCCAGCATTTT. Encoded protein: CSAGRAGASETQHF.

This clonotype was found many times. A much more abundant neighbour one base away suggests this may be a read error. The genes are TRBV20-1 and TRBJ1-2, with TRBD1 matching 7 bases. Germline-derived CDR1 and CDR2 are DFQATT and SNEGSKA (reference sequence). CDR3 size: 12 residues. The chain's CDR3 is CSARQGHYGSTF. CDR3 in DNA: TGCAGTGCTCGACAGGGCCACTATGGCTCCACCTTC.

The chain is built from TRBV20-1 and TRBJ1-5; no clear D. V lost 4 bases to trimming and J lost 7 bases, with 11 bases between them. Germline values: CDR1 DFQATT, CDR2 SNEGSKA (reference sequence). The CDR3 sequence is 12 residues long. CDR3 region: CSATGRNQPQHF. CDR3 bases: TGCAGTGCTACCGGGCGGAACCAGCCCCAGCATTTT.

The table lists this clonotype with many counts. A much more abundant neighbour one base away suggests this may be a read error. The chain combines TRBV24-1 with TRBJ2-1; 13 bases are a match to TRBD2. Germline loops: CDR1 KGHDR, CDR2 SFDVKD. The CDR3 runs to 19 residues. CDR3 nucleotides: TGTGCCACCAGTGATTTCCCTAGGACTAGCGGGGGCCCCCTCAATGAGCAGCTCTTC. It codes for CATSDFPRTSGGPLNEQLF.

To note about this clonotype: The conserved phenylalanine or tryptophan normally closing the CDR3 is absent here, so this likely arose from a read error. The DNA is omitted, as the CDR3 cannot be located on it reliably, and the CDR3 follows TCRdb's listing. The chain uses TRBV30 and TRBJ1-2; no DNA check was done on the table's D call, TRBD1. The germline CDR1 and CDR2 sequences are GTSNPN and SVGIG (reference sequence). The CDR3 has 8 residues if both end residues are counted. CDR3 protein: CAWRSGTA.

The rearrangement uses TRBV7-2 and TRBJ2-1, with TRBD1 identical over 8 bases. The V gene's germline CDR1 is SGHTA and CDR2 FQGNSA. With V trimmed by 5 bases and J by 8 bases, 8 bases remained unmatched. The CDR3 runs 14 residues. In DNA, the CDR3 is TGTGCCAGCAGCGGGTACAGGGGGAGCGATGAGCAGTTCTTC. Amino acid sequence: CASSGYRGSDEQFF.

This clonotype was found many times. The chain carries TRBV7-6 and TRBJ1-2; D not certain. V dropped 1 base and J dropped 1 base, with 19 bases sitting between them. The length of the CDR3 is 18 residues. The germline CDR1 and CDR2 sequences are SGHVS and FNYEAQ. CDR3: CASSLVEPGRGRNYGYTF. The CDR3 nucleotides are TGTGCCAGCAGCTTAGTCGAGCCGGGCCGAGGTCGTAACTATGGCTACACCTTC.

In its sample, this clonotype was seen many times. The chain uses TRBV20-1 and TRBJ1-4; a weak D match, TRBD1 (5 bases). Trimming took 5 bases from V and 7 from J, leaving 14 bases between them. The CDR3 has 13 residues. Germline CDR1 and CDR2: DFQATT and SNEGSKA (reference sequence). Here the CDR3 reads CSADPRDGEKLFF. CDR3 bases: TGCAGTGCTGATCCTCGGGACGGTGAAAAACTGTTTTTT.

On this clonotype: Its ends do not fully match the called genes, so a read error is possible. The V call is TRBV13, the J call TRBJ1-4, with 9 nucleotides matching TRBD1. The CDR3 has 15 residues. Germline V gene lookup returns CDR1 PRHDT and CDR2 FYEKMQ (reference sequence). CDR3 sequence reads: CASSPPGQGNEKLLF. The CDR3 nucleotides are TGTGCCAGCAGCCCACCTGGACAGGGGAATGAAAAACTGCTTTTT.

This clonotype was detected only a few times. This could be a read error, since a much larger clone is one nucleotide away. V gene TRBV5-4 combines with J gene TRBJ2-1, with a weak D call TRBD1 (5 bases). V lost 2 bases, J lost 4 bases, and 13 bases lay in between. The CDR3 is 15 amino acids. Germline CDR1 and CDR2: SGHNT and YYREEE (reference sequence). The CDR3, as DNA: TGTGCCAGCAGCTTTAAAGGGGCGAATTACAATGAGCAGTTCTTC. Translated: CASSFKGANYNEQFF.

This clonotype was counted ten times or more. The chain employs TRBV20-1 and TRBJ2-7, with 7 positions matching TRBD2. The CDR3 is made up of 14 amino acids. In germline, CDR1 is DFQATT, CDR2 SNEGSKA (reference sequence). Unmatched junction bases numbered 5, after V lost 3 bases and J lost 0 bases. This CDR3 reads CSARGSGFSYEQYF. The CDR3 DNA follows: TGCAGTGCTAGGGGTAGCGGGTTCTCCTACGAGCAGTACTTC.

The chain combines TRBV5-1 with TRBJ2-7; 8 nucleotides align to TRBD2. The length of the CDR3 is 14 residues. V dropped 6 bases and J dropped 6; count of bases not matched to a gene: 11. Germline CDR1 is SGHRS and CDR2 is YFSETQ. CDR3: CASTRGAGDLEQYF. The CDR3 DNA sequence: TGCGCCAGCACCCGGGGAGCGGGAGATCTCGAGCAGTACTTC.

This clonotype was found many times. The gene calls are TRBV2 and TRBJ2-5; D is perhaps TRBD2 (5 bases). CDR3 length: 12 residues. From germline, CDR1 is SNHLY and CDR2 FYNNEI. The germline V and J ends were trimmed by 6 bases and 5 bases, with 10 bases remaining between them. CDR3 sequence: CASSGGWETQYF. The CDR3 DNA is TGTGCCAGCAGCGGAGGATGGGAGACCCAGTACTTC.

The CDR3 region is CASRLGTDTQYF. The CDR3 bases are TGTGCCAGTCGGCTCGGCACAGATACGCAGTATTTT. V and J are TRBV7-2 and TRBJ2-3; D uncertain. From germline, CDR1 is SGHTA and CDR2 FQGNSA. Trimming shortened V by 9 bases and J by 1 base, and 8 bases separated the two germline ends. This CDR3 is built from 12 residues. Full variable domain (missing parts from reference TRBV7-2 and TRBJ2-3): GAGVSQSPSNKVTEKGKDVELRCDPISGHTALYWYRQSLGQGLEFLIYFQGNSAPDKSGLPSDRFSAERTGGSVSTLTIQRTQQEDSAVYLCASRLGTDTQYFGPGTRLTVL.

The V call is TRBV5-1, the J call TRBJ2-7; 7 bases are shared with TRBD2. The CDR3 sequence is 14 residues long. Germline CDR1 and CDR2: SGHRS and YFSETQ. J gave up 6 bases and V 0 bases, and 6 bases lay outside the gene matches. CDR3 amino acids: CASSLAASGTEQYF. The DNA of the CDR3 is TGCGCCAGCAGCTTGGCGGCTAGCGGAACCGAGCAGTACTTC.

This clonotype has at least ten counts. This chain joins TRBV20-1 and TRBJ1-2; TRBD1 is a possible D gene (5 bases). The V end lost 3 bases, the J end lost 3 bases, and 14 bases lay between the germline ends. CDR1 DFQATT and CDR2 SNEGSKA come from the germline V gene (reference sequence). The CDR3 covers 14 residues. The chain's CDR3 is CSARPRGGDYGYTF. Written as DNA, the CDR3 is TGCAGTGCTAGGCCGCGCGGGGGGGACTATGGCTACACCTTC.